This is a list of T cell receptor beta chains from one sample in a study of OX40 agonist ivuxolimab in advanced cancers. TCRdb's copy holds only in-frame clones and misses some; the assay was immunoSEQ multiplex PCR. The sample yields around 69,000 clones, around 87% seen once. The sequencing used CD4+ or CD8+ T cells sorted from blood, collected in a trial of the OX40 agonist ivuxolimab. The receptors originated from an adult with an advanced solid tumor such as melanoma, head and neck, liver or kidney cancer. Each CDR3 is given with its conserved first and last residue. Each record gives: clone size, D gene, J gene, V gene, CDR3 protein, CDR3 DNA. The D gene is left open where the match is weak. Clone size is shown for a subset of rows, as once, few, many or a class of expanded clone.

NA | NA | TRBJ2-2 | TRBV28 | CASSFRGNTGELFF | TGTGCCAGCAGTTTCAGGGGAAACACCGGGGAGCTGTTTTTT
NA | NA | TRBJ1-5 | TRBV28 | CASSSDLSNQPQHF | TGTGCCAGCAGTTCCGACCTTAGCAATCAGCCCCAGCATTTT
NA | NA | TRBJ2-7 | TRBV11-3 | CASSQDSAYEQYF | TGTGCCAGCAGCCAGGACAGTGCCTACGAGCAGTACTTC
NA | NA | TRBJ2-3 | TRBV9 | CASNGYSSTDTQYF | TGTGCCAGCAACGGGTACTCTAGCACAGATACGCAGTATTTT
NA | NA | TRBJ1-2 | TRBV15 | CATSKGYGYTF | TGTGCCACCAGCAAGGGCTATGGCTACACCTTC
once | TRBD2 | TRBJ2-1 | TRBV4-1 | CASSQVGTNSYNEQFF | TGCGCCAGCAGCCAGGTTGGGACTAACTCCTACAATGAGCAGTTCTTC
NA | TRBD1 | TRBJ2-2 | TRBV7-9 | CASSSTDRGRSYGELFF | TGTGCCAGCAGCTCAACCGACAGGGGTCGAAGCTACGGGGAGCTGTTTTTT
once | TRBD1 | TRBJ1-1 | TRBV5-6 | CASSLVSGQEAFF | TGTGCCAGCAGCTTGGTTTCGGGACAGGAAGCTTTCTTT
NA | TRBD1 | TRBJ1-5 | TRBV6-1 | CASSDWDSRNQPQHF | TGTGCCAGCAGTGATTGGGACAGCCGCAATCAGCCCCAGCATTTT
NA | TRBD2 | TRBJ2-5 | TRBV7-2 | CASSLERLAGQETQYF | TGTGCCAGCAGCTTAGAACGGCTAGCGGGTCAAGAGACCCAGTACTTC
NA | NA | TRBJ2-7 | TRBV5-8 | CASSLGPPREPYEQYF | TGTGCCAGCAGCTTGGGACCTCCCAGGGAACCCTACGAGCAGTACTTC
NA | NA | TRBJ1-1 | TRBV27 | CASSLGTEAFF | TGTGCCAGCAGTTTAGGGACTGAAGCTTTCTTT
NA | NA | TRBJ2-3 | TRBV9 | CASSPEGDTDTQYF | TGTGCCAGCAGCCCGGAGGGTGACACAGATACGCAGTATTTT
few | NA | TRBJ2-2 | TRBV6-6 | CASSYLRTGELFF | TGTGCCAGCAGTTACCTTAGAACCGGGGAGCTGTTTTTT
NA | NA | TRBJ1-2 | TRBV19 | CASSTVSLGVGYGYTF | TGTGCCAGTAGTACGGTCTCGTTGGGGGTCGGCTATGGCTACACCTTC
NA | NA | TRBJ2-1 | TRBV27 | CASSFFPLGNEQFF | TGTGCCAGCAGTTTCTTCCCCTTAGGCAATGAGCAGTTCTTC
NA | NA | TRBJ2-1 | TRBV6-5 | CASSYSTYNEQFF | TGTGCCAGCAGTTACTCGACCTACAATGAGCAGTTCTTC
NA | NA | TRBJ1-2 | TRBV9 | CASSADIPYGYTF | TGTGCCAGCAGCGCGGACATTCCTTATGGCTACACCTTC
NA | NA | TRBJ2-7 | TRBV19 | CASSIGGTYEQYF | TGTGCCAGTAGTATAGGGGGGACCTACGAGCAGTACTTC
NA | NA | TRBJ1-6 | TRBV15 | CATSRDRAGYYNSPLHF | TGTGCCACCAGCAGAGATCGTGCAGGTTACTATAATTCACCCCTCCACTTT
NA | NA | TRBJ1-1 | TRBV7-3 | CASSSLGGGMNTEAFF | TGTGCCAGCAGCTCCCTTGGCGGGGGCATGAACACTGAAGCTTTCTTT
NA | NA | TRBJ1-6 | TRBV16 | CASSQLVYNSPLHF | TGTGCCAGCAGCCAACTAGTGTATAATTCACCCCTCCACTTT